The clone carrying this T cell receptor beta chain was recorded at least ten times. This record belongs to a study of neurological immune-mediated disorders. The method for making cDNA was 5'RACE, and it used 10-nucleotide random UMIs. From the 5' RACE reads, TCRdb called clonotypes with MiXCR, one entry per CDR3 protein. The sample carries more than 75,000 distinct CDR3 sequences, just over 5% recorded once. This CDR3 has 19 residues. Germline CDR1 and CDR2: SEHNR and FQNEAQ (reference sequence). V lost 2 bases and J lost 1, with 21 bases in between. The chain uses TRBV7-9 and TRBJ1-3; the D is unclear. Sequencing used PBMCs. The sequence was obtained from a woman aged 25 to 39 with multiple sclerosis. The CDR3 bases are TGTGCCAGCAGCTTAACCAACTCTGAGGCGACGCATTCTGGAAACACCATATATTTT. Protein: CASSLTNSEATHSGNTIYF.